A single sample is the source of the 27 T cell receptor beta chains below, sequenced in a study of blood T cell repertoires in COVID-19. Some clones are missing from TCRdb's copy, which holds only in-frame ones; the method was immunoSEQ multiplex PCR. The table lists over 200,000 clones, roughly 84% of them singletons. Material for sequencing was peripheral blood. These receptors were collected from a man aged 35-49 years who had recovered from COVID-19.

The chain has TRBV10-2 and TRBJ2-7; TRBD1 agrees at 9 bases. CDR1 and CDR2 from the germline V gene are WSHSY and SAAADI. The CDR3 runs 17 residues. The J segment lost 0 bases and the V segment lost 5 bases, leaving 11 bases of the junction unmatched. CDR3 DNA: TGCGCCAGCAGTTACGTCACAGGGGGCTTAAGCTCCTACGAGCAGTACTTC. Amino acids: CASSYVTGGLSSYEQYF.

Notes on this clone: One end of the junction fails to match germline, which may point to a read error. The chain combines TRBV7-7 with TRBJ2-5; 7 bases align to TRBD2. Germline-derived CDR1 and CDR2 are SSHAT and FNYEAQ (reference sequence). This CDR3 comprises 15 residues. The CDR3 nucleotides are TGTGCTAGCAGCGCCGGGGGGACCGGGGGGGAGACCCAGTACTTC. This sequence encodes CASSAGGTGGETQYF.

In DNA form, the CDR3 reads TGTGCCACCCGCGGGGGGAGAAATCAGCCCCAGCATTTT. It yields the protein CATRGGRNQPQHF. The rearrangement uses TRBV24-1 and TRBJ1-5; tentatively, D is TRBD1 (5 bases). The CDR3 contains 13 residues. V lost 9 bases to trimming and J lost 4 bases, with 12 bases between them. From germline, CDR1 is KGHDR and CDR2 SFDVKD.

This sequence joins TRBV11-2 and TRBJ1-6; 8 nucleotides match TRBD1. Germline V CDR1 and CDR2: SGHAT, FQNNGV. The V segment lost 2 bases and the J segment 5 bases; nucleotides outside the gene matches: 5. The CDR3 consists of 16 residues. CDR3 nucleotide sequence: TGTGCCAGCAGCTTAACCGGGACAGGCCATAATTCACCCCTCCACTTT. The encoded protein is CASSLTGTGHNSPLHF.

CDR3 bases: TGTGCCGCCCGTCAGGCGGGGCAGACCTACAATGAGCAGTTCTTC. Protein: CAARQAGQTYNEQFF. This chain connects TRBV10-3 to TRBJ2-1; perhaps TRBD2 as D (6 bases). CDR1 is ENHRY, CDR2 SYGVKD, per germline. V was pared by 11 bases and J by 2 bases, with 19 bases between. The CDR3 runs to 15 residues.

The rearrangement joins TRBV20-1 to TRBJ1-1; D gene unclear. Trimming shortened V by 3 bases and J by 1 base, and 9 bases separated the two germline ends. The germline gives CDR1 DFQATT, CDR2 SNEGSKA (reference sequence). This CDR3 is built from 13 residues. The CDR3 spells CSASPGWNTEAFF. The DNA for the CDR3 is TGCAGTGCTAGTCCGGGTTGGAACACTGAAGCTTTCTTT.

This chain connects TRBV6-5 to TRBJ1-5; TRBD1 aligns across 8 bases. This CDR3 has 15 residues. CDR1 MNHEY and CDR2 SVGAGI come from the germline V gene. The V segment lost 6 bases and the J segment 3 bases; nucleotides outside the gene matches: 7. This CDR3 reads CASRPGQVNNQPQHF. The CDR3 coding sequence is TGTGCCAGCAGACCGGGACAGGTAAACAATCAGCCCCAGCATTTT.

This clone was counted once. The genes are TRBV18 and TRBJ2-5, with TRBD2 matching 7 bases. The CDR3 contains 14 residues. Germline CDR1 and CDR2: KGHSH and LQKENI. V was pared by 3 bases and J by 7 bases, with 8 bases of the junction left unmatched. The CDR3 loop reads CASSPVRSGGTQYF. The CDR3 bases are TGTGCCAGCTCACCTGTGCGATCGGGGGGGACCCAGTACTTC.

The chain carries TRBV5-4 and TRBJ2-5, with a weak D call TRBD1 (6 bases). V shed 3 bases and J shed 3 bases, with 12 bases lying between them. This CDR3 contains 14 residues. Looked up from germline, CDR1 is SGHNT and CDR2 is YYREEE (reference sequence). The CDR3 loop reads CASSSRDTEETQYF. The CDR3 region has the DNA TGTGCCAGCAGCTCCCGGGACACCGAAGAGACCCAGTACTTC.

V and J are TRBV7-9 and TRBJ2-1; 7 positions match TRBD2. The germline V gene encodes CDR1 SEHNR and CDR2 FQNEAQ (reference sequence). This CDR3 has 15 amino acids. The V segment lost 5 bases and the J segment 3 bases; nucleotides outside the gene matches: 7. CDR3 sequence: CASSLTSADYNEQFF. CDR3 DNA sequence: TGTGCCAGCAGCCTAACTAGCGCGGACTACAATGAGCAGTTCTTC. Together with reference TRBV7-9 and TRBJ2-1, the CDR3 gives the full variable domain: DTGVSQNPRHKITKRGQNVTFRCDPISEHNRLYWYRQTLGQGPEFLTYFQNEAQLEKSRLLSDRFSAERPKGSFSTLEIQRTEQGDSAMYLCASSLTSADYNEQFFGPGTRLTVL.

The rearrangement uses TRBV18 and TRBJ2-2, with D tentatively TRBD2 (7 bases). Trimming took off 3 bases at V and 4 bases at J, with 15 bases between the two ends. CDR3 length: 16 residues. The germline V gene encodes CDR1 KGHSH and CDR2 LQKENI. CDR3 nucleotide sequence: TGTGCCAGCTCACCCCGAGGTCGGGGGGCCACCGGGGAGCTGTTTTTT. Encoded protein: CASSPRGRGATGELFF.

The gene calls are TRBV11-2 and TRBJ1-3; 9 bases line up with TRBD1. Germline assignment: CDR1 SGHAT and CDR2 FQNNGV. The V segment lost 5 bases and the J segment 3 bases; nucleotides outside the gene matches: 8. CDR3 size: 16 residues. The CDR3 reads CASSDIQGARGNTIYF. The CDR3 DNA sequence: TGTGCCAGCAGCGACATACAGGGGGCGCGTGGAAACACCATATATTTT.

The CDR3 spells CASSERGRGGNQPQHF. CDR3 nucleotides: TGCGCCAGCAGTGAAAGGGGGCGCGGGGGCAATCAGCCCCAGCATTTT. The chain links TRBV10-2 to TRBJ1-5; the match to TRBD1 covers 7 bases. CDR3 size: 16 residues. V was pared by 3 bases and J by 2 bases, with 7 bases of the junction left unmatched. Per germline, CDR1 WSHSY and CDR2 SAAADI.

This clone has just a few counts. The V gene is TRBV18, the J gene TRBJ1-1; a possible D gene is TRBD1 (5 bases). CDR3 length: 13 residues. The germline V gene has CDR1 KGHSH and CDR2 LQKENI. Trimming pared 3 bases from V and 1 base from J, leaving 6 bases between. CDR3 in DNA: TGTGCCAGCTCACCGGACACGAACACTGAAGCTTTCTTT. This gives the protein CASSPDTNTEAFF.

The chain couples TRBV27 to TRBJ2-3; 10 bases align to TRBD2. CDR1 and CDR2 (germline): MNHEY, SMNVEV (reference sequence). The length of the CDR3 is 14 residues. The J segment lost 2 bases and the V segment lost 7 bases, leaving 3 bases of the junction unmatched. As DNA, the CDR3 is TGTGCCAGCAAACTAGCGGGGTACACAGATACGCAGTATTTT. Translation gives CASKLAGYTDTQYF.

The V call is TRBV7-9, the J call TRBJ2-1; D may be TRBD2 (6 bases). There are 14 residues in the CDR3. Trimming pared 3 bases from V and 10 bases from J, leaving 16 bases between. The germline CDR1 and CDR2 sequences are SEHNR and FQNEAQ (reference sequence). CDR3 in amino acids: CASSFPGLPVEQFF. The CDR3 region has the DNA TGTGCCAGCAGCTTTCCAGGACTACCCGTAGAGCAGTTCTTC.

CDR3 coding DNA: TGTGCCAGCAGCTTAGAACTAGTAGAGCAGTACTTC. It codes for CASSLELVEQYF. This rearrangement joins TRBV7-9 to TRBJ2-7, with a possible D match to TRBD2 (5 bases). This CDR3 spans 12 amino acids. In germline, CDR1 is SEHNR, CDR2 FQNEAQ (reference sequence). V dropped 1 base and J dropped 7 bases, with 8 bases sitting between them.

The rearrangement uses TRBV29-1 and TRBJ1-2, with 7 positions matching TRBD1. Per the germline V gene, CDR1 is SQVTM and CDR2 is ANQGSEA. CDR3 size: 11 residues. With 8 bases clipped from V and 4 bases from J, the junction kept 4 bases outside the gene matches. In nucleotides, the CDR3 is TGCAGCACCTGGGACAGCTATGGCTACACCTTC. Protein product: CSTWDSYGYTF. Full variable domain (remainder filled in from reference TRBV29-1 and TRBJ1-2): SAVISQKPSRDICQRGTSLTIQCQVDSQVTMMFWYRQQPGQSLTLIATANQGSEATYESGFVIDKFPISRPNLTFSTLTVSNMSPEDSSIYLCSTWDSYGYTFGSGTRLTVV.

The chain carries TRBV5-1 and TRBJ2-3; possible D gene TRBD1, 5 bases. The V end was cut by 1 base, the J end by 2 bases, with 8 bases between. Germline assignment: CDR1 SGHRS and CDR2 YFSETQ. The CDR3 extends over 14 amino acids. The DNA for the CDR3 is TGCGCCAGCAGCTTGAAAGGGGACACAGATACGCAGTATTTT. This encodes CASSLKGDTDTQYF.

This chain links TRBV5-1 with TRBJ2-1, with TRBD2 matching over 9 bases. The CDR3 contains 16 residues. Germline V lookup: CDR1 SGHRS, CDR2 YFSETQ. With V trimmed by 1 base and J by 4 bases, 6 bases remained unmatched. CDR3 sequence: CASSLSIAGEYNEQFF. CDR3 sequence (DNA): TGCGCCAGCAGCTTGTCCATAGCGGGAGAATACAATGAGCAGTTCTTC.

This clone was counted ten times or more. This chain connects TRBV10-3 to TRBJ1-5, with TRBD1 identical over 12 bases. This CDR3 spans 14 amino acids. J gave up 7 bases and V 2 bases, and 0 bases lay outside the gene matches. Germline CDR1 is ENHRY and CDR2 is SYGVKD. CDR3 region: CAISEGTGGQPQHF. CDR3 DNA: TGTGCCATCAGTGAGGGGACAGGGGGCCAGCCCCAGCATTTT.

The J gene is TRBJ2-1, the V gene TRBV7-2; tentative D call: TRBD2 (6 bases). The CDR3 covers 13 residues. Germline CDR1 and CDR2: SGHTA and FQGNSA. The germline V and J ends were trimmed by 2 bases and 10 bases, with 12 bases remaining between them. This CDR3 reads CASSLSRAGEQFF. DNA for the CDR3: TGTGCCAGCAGCTTATCTAGGGCGGGGGAGCAGTTCTTC.

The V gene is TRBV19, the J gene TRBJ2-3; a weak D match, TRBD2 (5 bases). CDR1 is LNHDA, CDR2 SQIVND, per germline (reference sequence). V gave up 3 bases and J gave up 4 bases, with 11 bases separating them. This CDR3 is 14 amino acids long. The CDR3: CASSMSAGPDTQYF. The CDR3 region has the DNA TGTGCCAGTAGTATGTCGGCGGGTCCAGATACGCAGTATTTT.

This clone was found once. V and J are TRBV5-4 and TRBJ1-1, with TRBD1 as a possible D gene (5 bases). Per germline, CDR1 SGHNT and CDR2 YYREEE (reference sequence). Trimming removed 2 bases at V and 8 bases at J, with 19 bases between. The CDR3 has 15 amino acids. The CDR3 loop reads CASSFGVLRGGEAFF. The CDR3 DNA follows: TGTGCCAGCAGCTTCGGGGTATTGAGGGGAGGGGAAGCTTTCTTT.

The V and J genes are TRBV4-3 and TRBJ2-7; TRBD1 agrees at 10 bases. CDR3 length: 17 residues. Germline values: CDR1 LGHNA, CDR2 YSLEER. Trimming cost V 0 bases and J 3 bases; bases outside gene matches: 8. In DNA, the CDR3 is TGCGCCAGCAGCCAAGATTTCGCGACAGGGGGCTACTACGAGCAGTACTTC. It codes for CASSQDFATGGYYEQYF.

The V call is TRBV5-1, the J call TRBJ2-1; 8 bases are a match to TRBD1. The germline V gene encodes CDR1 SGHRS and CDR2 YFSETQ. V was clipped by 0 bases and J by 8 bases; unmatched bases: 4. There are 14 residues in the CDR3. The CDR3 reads CASSLEDREDEQFF. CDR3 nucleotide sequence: TGCGCCAGCAGCTTGGAGGACAGGGAGGATGAGCAGTTCTTC. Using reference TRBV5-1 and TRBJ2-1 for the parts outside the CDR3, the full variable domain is KAGVTQTPRYLIKTRGQQVTLSCSPISGHRSVSWYQQTPGQGLQFLFEYFSETQRNKGNFPGRFSGRQFSNSRSEMNVSTLELGDSALYLCASSLEDREDEQFFGPGTRLTVL.

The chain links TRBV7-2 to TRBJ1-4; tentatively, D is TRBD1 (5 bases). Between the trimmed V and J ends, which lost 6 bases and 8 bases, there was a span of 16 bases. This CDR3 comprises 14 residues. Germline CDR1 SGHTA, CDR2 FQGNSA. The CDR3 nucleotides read TGTGCCAGCAGAGCCGGCGGGGCGAGAGAAAAACTGTTTTTT. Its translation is CASRAGGAREKLFF.